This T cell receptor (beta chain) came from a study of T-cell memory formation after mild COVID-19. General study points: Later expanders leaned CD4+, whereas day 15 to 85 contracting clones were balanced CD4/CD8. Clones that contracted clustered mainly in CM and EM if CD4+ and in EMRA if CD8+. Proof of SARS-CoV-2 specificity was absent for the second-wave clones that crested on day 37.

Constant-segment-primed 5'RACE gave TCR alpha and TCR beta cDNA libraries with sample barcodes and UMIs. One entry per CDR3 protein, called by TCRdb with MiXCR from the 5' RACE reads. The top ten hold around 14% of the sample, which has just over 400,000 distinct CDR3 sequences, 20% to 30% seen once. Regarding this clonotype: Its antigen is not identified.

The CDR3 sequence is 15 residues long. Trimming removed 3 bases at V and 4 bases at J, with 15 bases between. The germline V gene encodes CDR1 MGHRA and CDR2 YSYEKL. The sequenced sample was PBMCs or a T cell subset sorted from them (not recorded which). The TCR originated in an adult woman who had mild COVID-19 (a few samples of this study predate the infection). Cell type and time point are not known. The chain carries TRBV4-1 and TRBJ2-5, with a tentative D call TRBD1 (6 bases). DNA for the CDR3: TGCGCCAGCAGCCAGGGGACACGGGATCTAGAGACCCAGTACTTC. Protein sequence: CASSQGTRDLETQYF.